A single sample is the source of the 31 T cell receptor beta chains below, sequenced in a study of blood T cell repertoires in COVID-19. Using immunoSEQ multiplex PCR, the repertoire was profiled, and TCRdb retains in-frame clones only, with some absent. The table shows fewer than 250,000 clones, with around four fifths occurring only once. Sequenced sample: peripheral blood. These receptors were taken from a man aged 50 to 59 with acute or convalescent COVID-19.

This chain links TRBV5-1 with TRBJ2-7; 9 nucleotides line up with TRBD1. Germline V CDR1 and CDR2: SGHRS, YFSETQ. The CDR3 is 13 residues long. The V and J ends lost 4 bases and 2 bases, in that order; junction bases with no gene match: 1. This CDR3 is CASSGTGPYEQYF. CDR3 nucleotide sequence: TGCGCCAGCAGCGGGACAGGGCCCTACGAGCAGTACTTC.

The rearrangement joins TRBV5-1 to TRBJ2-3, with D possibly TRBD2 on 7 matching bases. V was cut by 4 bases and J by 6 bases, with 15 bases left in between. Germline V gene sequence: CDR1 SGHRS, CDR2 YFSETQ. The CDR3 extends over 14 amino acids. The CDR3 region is CASSAAGRGDTQYF. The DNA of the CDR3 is TGCGCCAGCAGCGCAGCGGGGAGGGGGGATACGCAGTATTTT. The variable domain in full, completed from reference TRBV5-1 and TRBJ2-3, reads KAGVTQTPRYLIKTRGQQVTLSCSPISGHRSVSWYQQTPGQGLQFLFEYFSETQRNKGNFPGRFSGRQFSNSRSEMNVSTLELGDSALYLCASSAAGRGDTQYFGPGTRLTVL.

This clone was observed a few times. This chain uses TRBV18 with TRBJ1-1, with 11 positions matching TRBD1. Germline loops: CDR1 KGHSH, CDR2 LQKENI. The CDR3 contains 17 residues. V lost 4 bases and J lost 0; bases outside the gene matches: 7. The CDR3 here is CASSRIGQGAMNTEAFF. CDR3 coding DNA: TGTGCCAGCTCACGGATCGGACAGGGGGCTATGAACACTGAAGCTTTCTTT.

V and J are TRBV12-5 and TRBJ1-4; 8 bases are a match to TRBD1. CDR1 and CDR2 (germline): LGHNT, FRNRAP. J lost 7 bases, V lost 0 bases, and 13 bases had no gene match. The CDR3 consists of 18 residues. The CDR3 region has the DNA TGTGCTAGTGGTTTGGTGCGGACAGGGAGGGATCGGGTTGAAAAACTGTTTTTT. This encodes CASGLVRTGRDRVEKLFF.

DNA of the CDR3: TGTGCCAGCAGCTTAACGGGCGCCCAAGAGACCCAGTACTTC. It translates to CASSLTGAQETQYF. The chain employs TRBV7-3 and TRBJ2-5; D gene uncertain. This CDR3 region has 14 residues. Per the germline V gene, CDR1 is SGHTA and CDR2 is FQGTGA. The germline V and J ends were trimmed by 0 bases and 1 base, with 6 bases remaining between them.

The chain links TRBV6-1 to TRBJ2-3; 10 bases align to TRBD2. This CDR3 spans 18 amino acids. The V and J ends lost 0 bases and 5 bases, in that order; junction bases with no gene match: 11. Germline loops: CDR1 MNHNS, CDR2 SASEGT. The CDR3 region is CASSEATPSGRAGDTQYF. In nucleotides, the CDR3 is TGTGCCAGCAGTGAAGCTACCCCGAGCGGGAGGGCCGGAGATACGCAGTATTTT.

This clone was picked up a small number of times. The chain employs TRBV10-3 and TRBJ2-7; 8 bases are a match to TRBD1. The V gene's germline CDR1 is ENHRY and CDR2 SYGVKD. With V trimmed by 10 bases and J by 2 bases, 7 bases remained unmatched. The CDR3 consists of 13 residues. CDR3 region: CATKDRATYEQYF. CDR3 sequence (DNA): TGTGCCACCAAGGACAGGGCTACCTACGAGCAGTACTTC.

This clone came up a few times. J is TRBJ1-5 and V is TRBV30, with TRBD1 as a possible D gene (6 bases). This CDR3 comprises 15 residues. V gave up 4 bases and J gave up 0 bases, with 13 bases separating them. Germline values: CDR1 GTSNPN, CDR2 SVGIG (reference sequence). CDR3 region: CAWTLGGDSNQPQHF. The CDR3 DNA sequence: TGTGCCTGGACCTTAGGGGGAGATAGCAATCAGCCCCAGCATTTT.

In DNA form, the CDR3 reads TGTGCCAGCAGCAGGGGACAGAACAATGAGCAGTTCTTC. Protein product: CASSRGQNNEQFF. J is TRBJ2-1 and V is TRBV7-2; 7 nucleotides line up with TRBD1. Germline V lookup: CDR1 SGHTA, CDR2 FQGNSA. V lost 5 bases, J lost 5 bases, and 3 bases stayed unmatched. CDR3 length: 13 amino acids.

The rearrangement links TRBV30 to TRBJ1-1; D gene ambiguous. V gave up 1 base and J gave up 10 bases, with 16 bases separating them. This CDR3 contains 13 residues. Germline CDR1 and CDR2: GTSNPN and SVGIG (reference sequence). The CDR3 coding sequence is TGTGCCTGGAGTGCCGCCCGGGTCTTAGGAGCTTTCTTT. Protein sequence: CAWSAARVLGAFF.

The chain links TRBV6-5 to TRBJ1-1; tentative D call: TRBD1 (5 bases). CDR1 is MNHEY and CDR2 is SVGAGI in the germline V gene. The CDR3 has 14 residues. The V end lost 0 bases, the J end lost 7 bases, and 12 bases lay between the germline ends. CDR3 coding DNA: TGTGCCAGCAGTTACTCCCGGACAACTCGTGAAGCTTTCTTT. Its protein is CASSYSRTTREAFF.

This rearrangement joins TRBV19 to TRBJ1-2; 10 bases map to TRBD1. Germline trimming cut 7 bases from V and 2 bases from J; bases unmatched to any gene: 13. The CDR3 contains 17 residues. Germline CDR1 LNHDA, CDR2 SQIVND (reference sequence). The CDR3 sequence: CASKGGPGQGPNYGYTF. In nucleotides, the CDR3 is TGTGCCAGTAAAGGAGGTCCGGGACAGGGGCCAAACTATGGCTACACCTTC.

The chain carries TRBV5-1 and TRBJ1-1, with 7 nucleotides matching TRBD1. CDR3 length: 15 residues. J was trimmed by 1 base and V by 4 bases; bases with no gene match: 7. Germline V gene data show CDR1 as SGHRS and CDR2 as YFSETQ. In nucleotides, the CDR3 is TGCGCCAGCAGCCCTAGGGGGCCGTCGAACACTGAAGCTTTCTTT. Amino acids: CASSPRGPSNTEAFF.

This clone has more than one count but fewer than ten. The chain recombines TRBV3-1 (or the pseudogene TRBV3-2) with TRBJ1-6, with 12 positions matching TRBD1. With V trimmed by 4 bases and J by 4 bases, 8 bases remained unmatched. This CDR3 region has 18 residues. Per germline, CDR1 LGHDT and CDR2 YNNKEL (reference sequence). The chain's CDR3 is CASSRAGTGGAYNSPLHF. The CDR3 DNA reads TGTGCCAGCAGCCGCGCCGGGACAGGGGGCGCGTATAATTCACCCCTCCACTTT.

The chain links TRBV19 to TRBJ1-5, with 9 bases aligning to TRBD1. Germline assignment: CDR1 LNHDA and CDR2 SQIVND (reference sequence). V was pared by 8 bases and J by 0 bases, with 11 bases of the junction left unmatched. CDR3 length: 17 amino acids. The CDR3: CASSSGQGYYSNQPQHF. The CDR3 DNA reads TGTGCCAGTTCGTCGGGACAGGGATATTATAGCAATCAGCCCCAGCATTTT.

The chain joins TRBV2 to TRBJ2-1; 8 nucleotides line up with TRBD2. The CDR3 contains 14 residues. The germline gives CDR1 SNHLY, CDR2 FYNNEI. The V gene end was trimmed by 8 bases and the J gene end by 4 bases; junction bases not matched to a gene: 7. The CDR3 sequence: CASQSGGRYNEQFF. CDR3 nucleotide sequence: TGTGCCAGCCAAAGCGGGGGACGTTACAATGAGCAGTTCTTC. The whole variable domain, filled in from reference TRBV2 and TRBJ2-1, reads EPEVTQTPSHQVTQMGQEVILRCVPISNHLYFYWYRQILGQKVEFLVSFYNNEISEKSEIFDDQFSVERPDGSNFTLKIRSTKLEDSAMYFCASQSGGRYNEQFFGPGTRLTVL.

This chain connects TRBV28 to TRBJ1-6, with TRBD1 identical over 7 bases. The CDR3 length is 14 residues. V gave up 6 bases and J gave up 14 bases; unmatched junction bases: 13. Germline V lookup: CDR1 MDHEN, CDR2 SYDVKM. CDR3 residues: CASSSVQTGLALHF. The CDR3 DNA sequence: TGTGCCAGCAGCTCCGTTCAGACAGGGTTGGCCCTCCACTTT.

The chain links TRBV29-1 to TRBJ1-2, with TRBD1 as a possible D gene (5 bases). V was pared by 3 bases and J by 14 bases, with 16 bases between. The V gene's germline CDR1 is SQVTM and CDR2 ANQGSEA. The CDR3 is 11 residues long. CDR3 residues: CSVEPGPDYTF. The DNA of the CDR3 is TGCAGCGTTGAGCCGGGACCGGACTATACCTTC.

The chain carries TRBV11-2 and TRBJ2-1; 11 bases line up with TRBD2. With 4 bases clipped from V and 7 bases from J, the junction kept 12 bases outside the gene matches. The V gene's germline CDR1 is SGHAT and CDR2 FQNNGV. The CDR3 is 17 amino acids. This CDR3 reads CASSWVGGLAVRNEQFF. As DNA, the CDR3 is TGTGCCAGCAGCTGGGTGGGGGGACTAGCGGTCCGGAATGAGCAGTTCTTC.

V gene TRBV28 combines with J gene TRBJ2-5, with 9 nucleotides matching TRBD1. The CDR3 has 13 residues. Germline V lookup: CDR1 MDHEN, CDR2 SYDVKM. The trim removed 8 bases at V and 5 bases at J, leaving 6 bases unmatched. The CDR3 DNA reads TGTGCCAGCGGACACAGGGGGCAGGAGACCCAGTACTTC. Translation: CASGHRGQETQYF.

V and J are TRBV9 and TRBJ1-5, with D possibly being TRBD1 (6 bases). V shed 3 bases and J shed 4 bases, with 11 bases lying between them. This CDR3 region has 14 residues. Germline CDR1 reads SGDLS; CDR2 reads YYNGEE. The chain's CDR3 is CASSATGQNQPQHF. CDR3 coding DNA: TGTGCCAGCAGCGCTACAGGGCAAAATCAGCCCCAGCATTTT.

DNA for the CDR3: TGTGCCACCAGTGATCTCCATGCTCCAGACAGGGGATCTAACTATGGCTACACCTTC. Protein sequence: CATSDLHAPDRGSNYGYTF. The genes are TRBV24-1 and TRBJ1-2; 8 positions match TRBD1. This CDR3 is 19 amino acids long. V dropped 3 bases and J dropped 0; count of bases not matched to a gene: 14. Germline V lookup: CDR1 KGHDR, CDR2 SFDVKD.

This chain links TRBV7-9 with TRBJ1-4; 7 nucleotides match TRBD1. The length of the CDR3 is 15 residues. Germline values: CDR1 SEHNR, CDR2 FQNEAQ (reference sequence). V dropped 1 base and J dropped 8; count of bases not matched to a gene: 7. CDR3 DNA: TGTGCCAGCAGCTTAGTCGGGACAGCCCTAGAAAAACTGTTTTTT. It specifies CASSLVGTALEKLFF.

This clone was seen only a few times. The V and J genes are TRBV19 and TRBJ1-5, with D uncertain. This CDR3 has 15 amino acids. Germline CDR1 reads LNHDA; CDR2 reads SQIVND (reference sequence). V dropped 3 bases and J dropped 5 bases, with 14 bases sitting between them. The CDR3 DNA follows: TGTGCCAGTAGTATGGCGAAGAGCGGTCATCAGCCCCAGCATTTT. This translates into CASSMAKSGHQPQHF.

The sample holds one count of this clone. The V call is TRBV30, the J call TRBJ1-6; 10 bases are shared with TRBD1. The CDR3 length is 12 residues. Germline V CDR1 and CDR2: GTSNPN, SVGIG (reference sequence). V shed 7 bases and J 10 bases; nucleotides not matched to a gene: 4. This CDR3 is CALDRGGSPLHF. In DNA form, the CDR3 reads TGTGCCTTGGACAGGGGGGGCTCACCCCTCCACTTT.

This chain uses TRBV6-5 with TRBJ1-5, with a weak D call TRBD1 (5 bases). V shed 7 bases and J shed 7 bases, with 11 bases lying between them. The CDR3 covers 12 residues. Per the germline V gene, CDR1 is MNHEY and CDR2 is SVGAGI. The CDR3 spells CASTTGGQPQHF. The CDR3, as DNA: TGTGCCAGCACCACCGGGGGGCAGCCCCAGCATTTT.

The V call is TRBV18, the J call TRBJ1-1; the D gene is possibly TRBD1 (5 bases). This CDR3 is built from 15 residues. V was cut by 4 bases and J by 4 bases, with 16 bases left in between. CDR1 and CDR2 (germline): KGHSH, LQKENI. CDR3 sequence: CASSRGQGSGTEAFF. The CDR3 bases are TGTGCCAGCTCACGCGGCCAGGGCTCAGGCACTGAAGCTTTCTTT.

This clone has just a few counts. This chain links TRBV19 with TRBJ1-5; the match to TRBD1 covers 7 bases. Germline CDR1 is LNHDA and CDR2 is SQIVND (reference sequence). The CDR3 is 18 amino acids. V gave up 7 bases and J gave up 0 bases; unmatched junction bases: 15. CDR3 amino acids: CASTLRGTAGFSNQPQHF. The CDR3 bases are TGTGCCAGTACCTTAAGGGGGACAGCCGGCTTTAGCAATCAGCCCCAGCATTTT.

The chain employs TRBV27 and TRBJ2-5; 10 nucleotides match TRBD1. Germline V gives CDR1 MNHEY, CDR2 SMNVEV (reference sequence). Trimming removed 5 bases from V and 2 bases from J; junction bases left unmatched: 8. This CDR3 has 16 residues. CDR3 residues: CASSRYGTGAQETQYF. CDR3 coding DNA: TGTGCCAGCAGTAGATACGGGACAGGGGCTCAAGAGACCCAGTACTTC.

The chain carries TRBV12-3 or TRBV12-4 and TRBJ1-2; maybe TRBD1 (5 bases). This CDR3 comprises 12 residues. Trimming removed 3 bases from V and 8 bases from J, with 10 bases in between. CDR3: CASSFGREGYTF. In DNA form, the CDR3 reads TGTGCCAGCAGTTTCGGCAGGGAAGGCTACACCTTC.

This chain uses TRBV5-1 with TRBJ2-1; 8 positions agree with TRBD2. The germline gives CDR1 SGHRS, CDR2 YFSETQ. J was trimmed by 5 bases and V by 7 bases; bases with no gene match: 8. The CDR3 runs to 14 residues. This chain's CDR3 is CASARAGVNNEQFF. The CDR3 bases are TGCGCCAGCGCCAGAGCGGGGGTGAACAATGAGCAGTTCTTC.